A single sample is the source of the 25 T cell receptor beta chains below, sequenced in a study of T cell responses to AZD1222 COVID-19 vaccine. This table comes from immunoSEQ multiplex PCR, and its TCRdb copy is limited to in-frame clones, with some not included. The top ten hold around 2.5% of the sample, which has 150,000 to 200,000 clones, about 90% seen once. The sample in question was peripheral blood, obtained on day 0 of MenACWY control vaccination. The receptor set was obtained from an adult in good health.

Only one count was recorded for this clone. The chain recombines TRBV7-2 with TRBJ2-3; D not certain. This CDR3 has 12 residues. Germline CDR1 and CDR2: SGHTA and FQGNSA. V lost 5 bases and J lost 3, with 6 bases in between. This chain's CDR3 is CASSRVTDTQYF. The CDR3 DNA reads TGTGCCAGCAGCCGAGTAACAGATACGCAGTATTTT.

The chain has TRBV28 and TRBJ1-5, with D hard to call. The CDR3 contains 14 residues. Germline CDR1 MDHEN, CDR2 SYDVKM. Trimming took off 5 bases at V and 8 bases at J, with 16 bases between the two ends. The CDR3 loop reads CASSPDEGWEPQHF. CDR3 in DNA: TGTGCCAGCAGTCCAGACGAGGGTTGGGAGCCCCAGCATTTT. Drawing the rest from reference TRBV28 and TRBJ1-5, the complete variable domain is DVKVTQSSRYLVKRTGEKVFLECVQDMDHENMFWYRQDPGLGLRLIYFSYDVKMKEKGDIPEGYSVSREKKERFSLILESASTNQTSMYLCASSPDEGWEPQHFGDGTRLSIL.

V and J are TRBV30 and TRBJ1-4; no definite D call. The CDR3 is 14 residues long. CDR1 is GTSNPN and CDR2 is SVGIG in the germline V gene (reference sequence). Trimming removed 1 base from V and 6 bases from J, with 12 bases in between. For the CDR3, the DNA is TGTGCCTGGAGTGGAGAGGCGGGCTATGAAAAACTGTTTTTT. It codes for CAWSGEAGYEKLFF. Supplemented by reference TRBV30 and TRBJ1-4, the full variable domain reads SQTIHQWPATLVQPVGSPLSLECTVEGTSNPNLYWYRQAAGRGLQLLFYSVGIGQISSEVPQNLSASRPQDRQFILSSKKLLLSDSGFYLCAWSGEAGYEKLFFGSGTQLSVL.

This chain joins TRBV14 and TRBJ2-7; 10 nucleotides align to TRBD1. This CDR3 comprises 15 residues. V was pared by 4 bases and J by 2 bases, with 5 bases of the junction left unmatched. The V gene's germline CDR1 is SGHDN and CDR2 FVKESK. CDR3 loop: CASSRQGAGAYEQYF. The CDR3 region has the DNA TGTGCCAGCAGCCGACAGGGGGCGGGGGCCTACGAGCAGTACTTC. The complete variable domain, with remaining parts taken from reference TRBV14 and TRBJ2-7, reads EAGVTQFPSHSVIEKGQTVTLRCDPISGHDNLYWYRRVMGKEIKFLLHFVKESKQDESGMPNNRFLAERTGGTYSTLKVQPAELEDSGVYFCASSRQGAGAYEQYFGPGTRLTVT.

About this clone itself: Other DNA sequences in this sample translate to the same CDR3. The chain employs TRBV12-3 or TRBV12-4 and TRBJ1-2, with a weak D call TRBD1 (6 bases). The V end was cut by 1 base, the J end by 3 bases, with 6 bases between. The CDR3 consists of 13 residues. The chain's CDR3 is CASSLDRDYGYTF. The CDR3 nucleotides are TGTGCCAGCAGTTTAGACAGGGACTATGGCTACACCTTC.

The chain carries TRBV3-1 (or the pseudogene TRBV3-2) and TRBJ1-2, with unresolved D. Germline lookup yields CDR1 LGHDT and CDR2 YNNKEL (reference sequence). The germline V and J ends were trimmed by 0 bases and 1 base, with 3 bases remaining between them. The CDR3 spans 13 residues. CDR3: CASSQDGNYGYTF. The CDR3 DNA is TGTGCCAGCAGCCAAGACGGTAACTATGGCTACACCTTC.

The rearrangement joins TRBV5-1 to TRBJ2-2; D not resolved. The CDR3 length is 13 residues. Trimming stripped 7 bases from V and 2 bases from J, with 9 bases between. In germline, CDR1 is SGHRS, CDR2 YFSETQ. The CDR3 DNA sequence: TGCGCCAGCGCCGAAACCAACACCGGGGAGCTGTTTTTT. Amino acid sequence: CASAETNTGELFF.

The chain combines TRBV28 with TRBJ1-4, with a possible D match to TRBD1 (5 bases). The CDR3 extends over 15 amino acids. Trimming took 3 bases from V and 1 from J, leaving 9 bases between them. Looked up from germline, CDR1 is MDHEN and CDR2 is SYDVKM. This chain's CDR3 is CASSFPGGTNEKLFF. The CDR3 DNA follows: TGTGCCAGCAGTTTTCCGGGGGGAACTAATGAAAAACTGTTTTTT.

The gene calls are TRBV19 and TRBJ2-5, with 9 bases fitting TRBD1. This CDR3 is built from 14 residues. Germline V gives CDR1 LNHDA, CDR2 SQIVND (reference sequence). J gave up 4 bases and V 4 bases, and 4 bases lay outside the gene matches. The CDR3 bases are TGTGCCAGTAGTAACCCGGGACAGGGAGAGACCCAGTACTTC. Its protein is CASSNPGQGETQYF.

The chain has TRBV2 and TRBJ2-2; D perhaps matches TRBD1 (5 bases). This CDR3 contains 16 residues. CDR1 and CDR2 (germline): SNHLY, FYNNEI. V was cut by 1 base and J by 4 bases, with 13 bases left in between. The CDR3 nucleotides are TGTGCCAGCAGTGAAGTCGGCAGGGCTAGCACCGGGGAGCTGTTTTTT. As protein: CASSEVGRASTGELFF.

The gene calls are TRBV24-1 and TRBJ2-2; 9 bases agree with TRBD1. Germline lookup yields CDR1 KGHDR and CDR2 SFDVKD. This CDR3 spans 14 amino acids. After removal of 6 bases from V and 7 bases from J, the junction contained 5 bases not matched to a gene. CDR3: CATSIGTGIGELFF. For the CDR3, the DNA is TGTGCCACCAGTATCGGGACAGGGATCGGGGAGCTGTTTTTT.

Regarding this clone: A read error may account for a junction end that differs from germline. This chain links TRBV7-9 with TRBJ2-7; 8 bases match TRBD1. This CDR3 is built from 14 residues. Germline V CDR1 and CDR2: SEHNR, FQNEAQ (reference sequence). This CDR3 is CASSLGTGSSYEHF. CDR3 nucleotide sequence: TGTGCCAGCAGCTTAGGGACAGGGAGCTCCTACGAGCACTTC.

The chain couples TRBV7-9 to TRBJ1-5; no clear D. V lost 5 bases and J lost 4, with 12 bases in between. The CDR3 totals 14 residues. CDR1 and CDR2 from the germline V gene are SEHNR and FQNEAQ (reference sequence). CDR3 protein: CASSPVSSNQPQHF. The CDR3 DNA is TGTGCCAGCAGCCCTGTTTCTTCTAATCAGCCCCAGCATTTT.

In its sample, this clone was seen a few times. The chain joins TRBV28 to TRBJ1-5, with D maybe TRBD1 (5 bases). Germline CDR1 reads MDHEN; CDR2 reads SYDVKM. This CDR3 is 14 amino acids long. The V gene lost 3 bases and the J gene lost 7 bases, with 13 bases spanning the gap. DNA for the CDR3: TGTGCCAGCAGTTTGGGCAGGGAGACCCAGCCCCAGCATTTT. Amino acid sequence: CASSLGRETQPQHF.

This chain uses TRBV4-1 with TRBJ1-5, with D unclear. The CDR3 has 15 residues. The germline CDR1 and CDR2 sequences are MGHRA and YSYEKL. With 0 bases removed from V and 6 bases from J, the gap between germline ends came to 12 bases. CDR3 residues: CASSQEGAARQPQHF. As DNA, the CDR3 is TGCGCCAGCAGCCAAGAAGGCGCAGCGCGTCAGCCCCAGCATTTT.

This clone was seen a few times. The rearrangement uses TRBV19 and TRBJ1-5, with TRBD1 as a possible D gene (6 bases). The CDR3 contains 15 residues. V was cut by 0 bases and J by 7 bases, with 13 bases left in between. CDR1 is LNHDA and CDR2 is SQIVND in the germline V gene (reference sequence). This chain's CDR3 is CASSIEGHPGQPQHF. CDR3 nucleotides: TGTGCCAGTAGTATAGAGGGACACCCGGGGCAGCCCCAGCATTTT.

The CDR3 here is CAWSWSQGSSYEQYF. The CDR3 bases are TGTGCCTGGAGTTGGTCTCAGGGGAGCTCCTACGAGCAGTACTTC. The chain is built from TRBV30 and TRBJ2-7; maybe TRBD1 (6 bases). CDR3 size: 15 residues. V dropped 2 bases and J dropped 0 bases, with 14 bases sitting between them. In germline, CDR1 is GTSNPN, CDR2 SVGIG (reference sequence).

This clone has a single count. The same CDR3 is also encoded by other DNA sequences in this sample. Written as DNA, the CDR3 is TGTGCCAGCAGCGTCCAGGGGGCAGGGGAAAAACTGTTTTTT. It encodes CASSVQGAGEKLFF. V and J are TRBV9 and TRBJ1-4; 8 nucleotides match TRBD1. The CDR3 sequence is 14 residues long. Unmatched junction bases numbered 5, after V lost 2 bases and J lost 8 bases. The V gene's germline CDR1 is SGDLS and CDR2 YYNGEE.

V usage is TRBV30 and J usage is TRBJ2-2; D remains ambiguous. The CDR3 has 12 amino acids. V was shortened by 4 bases and J by 1 base, with 4 bases between the two germline ends. Germline assignment: CDR1 GTSNPN and CDR2 SVGIG (reference sequence). CDR3 bases: TGTGCCTGGACAGTGAACACCGGGGAGCTGTTTTTT. Protein: CAWTVNTGELFF.

V and J are TRBV11-3 and TRBJ2-2, with TRBD2 matching 16 bases. CDR3 length: 20 amino acids. Trimming took 1 base from V and 6 from J; bases not matched to a gene: 11. Germline assignment: CDR1 SGHNT and CDR2 YENEEA. The CDR3 loop is CASSLAAGTSGGARPGELFF. The CDR3 nucleotides are TGTGCCAGCAGCTTAGCGGCCGGGACTAGCGGGGGGGCTCGGCCCGGGGAGCTGTTTTTT.

V gene TRBV10-3 combines with J gene TRBJ1-5; TRBD1 matches 7 bases. There are 16 residues in the CDR3. Germline V gene sequence: CDR1 ENHRY, CDR2 SYGVKD. The V segment lost 3 bases and the J segment 3 bases; nucleotides outside the gene matches: 8. The CDR3 bases are TGTGCCATCAGTGAACCCCAGGGGGGGATCAATCAGCCCCAGCATTTT. Protein: CAISEPQGGINQPQHF.

V usage is TRBV13 and J usage is TRBJ1-1; D may be TRBD1 (5 bases). The CDR3 runs to 14 residues. The V gene lost 5 bases and the J gene lost 6 bases, with 16 bases spanning the gap. Germline V gene lookup returns CDR1 PRHDT and CDR2 FYEKMQ (reference sequence). CDR3 nucleotide sequence: TGTGCCAGCAGCCCGAAAGACAGTTGGGCTGAAGCTTTCTTT. Translating gives CASSPKDSWAEAFF.

This clone was detected only once. V usage is TRBV28 and J usage is TRBJ2-7; the match to TRBD2 covers 11 bases. The length of the CDR3 is 18 residues. Losses at the gene ends were 6 bases for V and 0 bases for J; bases not matched to a gene: 13. The germline CDR1 and CDR2 sequences are MDHEN and SYDVKM. The CDR3: CASSPVAGGPKTSYEQYF. The CDR3 region has the DNA TGTGCCAGCAGCCCGGTAGCGGGAGGGCCTAAGACCTCCTACGAGCAGTACTTC. Drawing the rest from reference TRBV28 and TRBJ2-7, the complete variable domain is DVKVTQSSRYLVKRTGEKVFLECVQDMDHENMFWYRQDPGLGLRLIYFSYDVKMKEKGDIPEGYSVSREKKERFSLILESASTNQTSMYLCASSPVAGGPKTSYEQYFGPGTRLTVT.

This chain uses TRBV9 with TRBJ2-1, with D possibly matching TRBD2 (5 bases). Germline V gene lookup returns CDR1 SGDLS and CDR2 YYNGEE. CDR3 length: 13 residues. V lost 2 bases to trimming and J lost 5 bases, with 8 bases between them. The DNA of the CDR3 is TGTGCCAGCAGCGTCCTAGCAGACAATGAGCAGTTCTTC. Encoded protein: CASSVLADNEQFF.

The chain uses TRBV28 and TRBJ1-4; no definite D call. CDR3 length: 13 residues. Trimming left V 6 bases short and J 8 bases short, with 13 bases between. Looked up from germline, CDR1 is MDHEN and CDR2 is SYDVKM. The CDR3 here is CASSPPMGEKLFF. In DNA, the CDR3 is TGTGCCAGCAGCCCTCCGATGGGAGAAAAACTGTTTTTT. The complete variable domain, with remaining parts taken from reference TRBV28 and TRBJ1-4, reads DVKVTQSSRYLVKRTGEKVFLECVQDMDHENMFWYRQDPGLGLRLIYFSYDVKMKEKGDIPEGYSVSREKKERFSLILESASTNQTSMYLCASSPPMGEKLFFGSGTQLSVL.